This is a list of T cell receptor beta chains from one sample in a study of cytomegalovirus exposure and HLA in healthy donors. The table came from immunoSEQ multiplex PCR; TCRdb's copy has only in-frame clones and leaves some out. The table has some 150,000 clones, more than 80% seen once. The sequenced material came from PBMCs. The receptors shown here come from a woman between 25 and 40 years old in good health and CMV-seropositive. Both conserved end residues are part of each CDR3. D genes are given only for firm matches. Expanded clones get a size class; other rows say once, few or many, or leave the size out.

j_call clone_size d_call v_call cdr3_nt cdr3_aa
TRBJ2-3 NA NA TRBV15 TGTGCCACCAGCAGGCTAGGAGGGGGCGCAGATACGCAGTATTTT CATSRLGGGADTQYF
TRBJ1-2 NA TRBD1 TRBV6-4 TGTGCCAGCAGTGACTCGAGACAGGGAAGTATGGTCGGGATTGGCTACACCTTC CASSDSRQGSMVGIGYTF
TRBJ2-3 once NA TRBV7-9 TGTGCCAGCAGCCCCGCATCACTCGGAGTGCCAGATACGCAGTATTTT CASSPASLGVPDTQYF
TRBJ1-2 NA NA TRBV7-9 TGTGCCAGCAGCTTTAGGGGAGGGGGCTACACCTTC CASSFRGGGYTF
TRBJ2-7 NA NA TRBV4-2 TGTGCCAGCAGCCAAGACCCAGGGGGAGGCACGGGTAGAGAGCAGTACTTC CASSQDPGGGTGREQYF
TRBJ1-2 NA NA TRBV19 TGTGCCAGTAGTATAGGTCGGGGAGCAAGCTATGGCTACACCTTC CASSIGRGASYGYTF
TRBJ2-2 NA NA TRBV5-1 TGCGCCAGCAGCTTGGCCCGGGTCGGGGAGCTGTTTTTT CASSLARVGELFF
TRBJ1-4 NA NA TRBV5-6 TGTGCCAGCAGCCCCCCGAGGCCGTCGGAAAAACTGTTTTTT CASSPPRPSEKLFF
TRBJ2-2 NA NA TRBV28 TGTGCCAGCAGTTTTGTCGGGGCCGGGGAGCTGTTTTTT CASSFVGAGELFF
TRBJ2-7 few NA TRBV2 TGTGCCAGCAGCCCCTTCCGGGAAACGCAGTACTTC CASSPFRETQYF
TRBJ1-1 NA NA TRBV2 TGTGCCAGCAGTGCACAGGCCGTGAACACTGAAGCTTTCTTT CASSAQAVNTEAFF